This TCR beta chain was sequenced in a study of cytomegalovirus exposure and HLA in healthy donors. Study conclusions and caveats: Most subjects' HLA-A and HLA-B alleles were reportedly predicted from TCR beta sequences. It was fewer than 200 TCR beta chains that were listed as cytomegalovirus-associated.

Of note for this clone: Antigen: not known. At one of its ends the junction is not consistent with the germline gene, which may arise from a read error.

Primers: 60 Vbeta forward and 13 Jbeta reverse. The data were produced by immunoSEQ multiplex PCR, yet TCRdb's version contains in-frame clones alone and is incomplete. Of about 190,000 clones in the sample, over 60% were seen once. Unrecorded immune exposure was likely among donors, who were nominally healthy when sampled. This CDR3 region has 14 residues. Germline V gene sequence: CDR1 MNHNY, CDR2 SVGAGI (reference sequence). The source is a man aged 30 to 39 in good health and CMV-seropositive. The source material was PBMCs. This rearrangement joins TRBV6-6 to TRBJ2-7; the match to TRBD1 covers 9 bases. CDR3 sequence reads: CASRAGTGFYGQYF. The CDR3 nucleotides read TGTGCCAGCAGGGCCGGGACAGGGTTCTACGGGCAGTACTTC.